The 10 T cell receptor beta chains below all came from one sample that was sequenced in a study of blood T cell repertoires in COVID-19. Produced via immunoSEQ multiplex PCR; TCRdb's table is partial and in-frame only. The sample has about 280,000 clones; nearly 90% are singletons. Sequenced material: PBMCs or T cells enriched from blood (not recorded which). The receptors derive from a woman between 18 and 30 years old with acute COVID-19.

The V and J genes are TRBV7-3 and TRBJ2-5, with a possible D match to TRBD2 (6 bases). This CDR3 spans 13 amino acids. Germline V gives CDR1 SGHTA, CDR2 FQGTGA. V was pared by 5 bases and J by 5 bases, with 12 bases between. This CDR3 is CASSVASAETQYF. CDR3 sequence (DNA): TGTGCCAGCAGCGTCGCTAGCGCGGAGACCCAGTACTTC.

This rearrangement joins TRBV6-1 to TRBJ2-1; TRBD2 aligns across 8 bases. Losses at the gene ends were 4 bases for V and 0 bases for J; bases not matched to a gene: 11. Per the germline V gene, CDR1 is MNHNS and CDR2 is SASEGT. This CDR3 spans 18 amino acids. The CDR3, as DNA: TGTGCCAGCAGTGGTGCCAGCGGGGGCCCTAGCTCCTACAATGAGCAGTTCTTC. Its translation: CASSGASGGPSSYNEQFF.

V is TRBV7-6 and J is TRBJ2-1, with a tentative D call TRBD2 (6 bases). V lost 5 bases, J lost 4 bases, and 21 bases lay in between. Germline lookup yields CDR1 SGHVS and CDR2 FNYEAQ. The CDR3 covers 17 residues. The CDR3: CASSPWPVAGIYNEQFF. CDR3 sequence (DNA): TGTGCCAGCAGCCCATGGCCGGTGGCGGGAATTTACAATGAGCAGTTCTTC.

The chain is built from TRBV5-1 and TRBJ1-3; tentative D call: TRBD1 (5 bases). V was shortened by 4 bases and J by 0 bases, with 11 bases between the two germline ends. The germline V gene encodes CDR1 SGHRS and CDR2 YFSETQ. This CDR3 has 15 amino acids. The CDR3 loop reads CASSARGGSGNTIYF. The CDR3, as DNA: TGCGCCAGCAGCGCCCGGGGGGGCTCTGGAAACACCATATATTTT.

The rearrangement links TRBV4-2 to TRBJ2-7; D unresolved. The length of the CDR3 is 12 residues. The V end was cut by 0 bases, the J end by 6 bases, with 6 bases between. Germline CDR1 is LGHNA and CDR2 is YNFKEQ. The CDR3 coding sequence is TGTGCCAGCAGCCAAGATACGGGCGAGCAGTACTTC. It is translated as CASSQDTGEQYF.

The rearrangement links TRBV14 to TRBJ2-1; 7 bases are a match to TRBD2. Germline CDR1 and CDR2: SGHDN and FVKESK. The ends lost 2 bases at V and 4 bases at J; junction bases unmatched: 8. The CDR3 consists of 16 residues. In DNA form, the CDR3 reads TGTGCCAGCAGCCAAACGGGAGGCCTCCGGTACAATGAGCAGTTCTTC. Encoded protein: CASSQTGGLRYNEQFF.

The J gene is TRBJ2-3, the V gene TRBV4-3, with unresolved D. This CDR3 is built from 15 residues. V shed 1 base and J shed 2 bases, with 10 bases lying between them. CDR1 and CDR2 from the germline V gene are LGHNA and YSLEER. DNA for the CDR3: TGCGCCAGCAGCCAAGGTGTGGGCCTCACAGATACGCAGTATTTT. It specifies CASSQGVGLTDTQYF.

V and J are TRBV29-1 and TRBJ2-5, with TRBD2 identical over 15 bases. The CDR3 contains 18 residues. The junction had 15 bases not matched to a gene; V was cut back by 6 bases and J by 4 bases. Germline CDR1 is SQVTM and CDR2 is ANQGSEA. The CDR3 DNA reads TGCAGCGTCGGCGGACTAGCGGGAGGGAGCCCAAATCGAGAGACCCAGTACTTC. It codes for CSVGGLAGGSPNRETQYF.

CDR3 DNA sequence: TGTGCCAGCAGGAGACAGGGAACGAACACTGAAGCTTTCTTT. It specifies CASRRQGTNTEAFF. V gene TRBV2 combines with J gene TRBJ1-1, with 7 bases aligning to TRBD1. V shed 6 bases, J shed 1 base, and the junction held 5 bases outside the gene matches. Germline loops: CDR1 SNHLY, CDR2 FYNNEI. The CDR3 spans 14 residues.

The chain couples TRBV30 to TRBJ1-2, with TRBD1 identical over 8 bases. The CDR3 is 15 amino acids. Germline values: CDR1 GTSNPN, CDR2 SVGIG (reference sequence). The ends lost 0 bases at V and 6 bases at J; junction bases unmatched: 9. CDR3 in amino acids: CAWSVKDRVWNGYTF. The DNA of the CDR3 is TGTGCCTGGAGTGTAAAGGACAGGGTTTGGAATGGCTACACCTTC.